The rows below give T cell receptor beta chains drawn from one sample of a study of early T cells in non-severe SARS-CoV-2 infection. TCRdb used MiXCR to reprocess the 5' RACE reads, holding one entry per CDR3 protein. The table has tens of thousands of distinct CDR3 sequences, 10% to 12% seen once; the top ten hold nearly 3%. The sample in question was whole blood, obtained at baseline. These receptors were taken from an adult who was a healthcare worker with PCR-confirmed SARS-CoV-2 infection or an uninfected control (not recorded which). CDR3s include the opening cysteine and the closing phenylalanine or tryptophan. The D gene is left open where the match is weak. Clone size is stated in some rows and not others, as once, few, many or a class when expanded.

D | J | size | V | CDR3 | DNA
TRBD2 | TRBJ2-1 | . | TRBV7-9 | CVSRLAGRNEQFF | TGTGTGTCCAGGCTAGCGGGGAGGAATGAGCAGTTCTTC
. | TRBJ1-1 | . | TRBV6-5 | CASSYGGAGTEAFF | TGTGCCAGCAGTTACGGCGGGGCGGGCACTGAAGCTTTCTTT
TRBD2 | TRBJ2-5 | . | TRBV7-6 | CASSSSGLASETQYF | TGTGCCAGCAGCTCCTCGGGACTAGCTAGCGAGACCCAGTACTTC
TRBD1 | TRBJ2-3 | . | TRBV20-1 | CSARGARGDTQYF | TGCAGTGCTAGAGGGGCCAGGGGGGATACGCAGTATTTT
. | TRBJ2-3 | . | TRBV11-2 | CASSPGLPSTDTQYF | TGTGCCAGCAGCCCTGGACTTCCCAGCACAGATACGCAGTATTTT
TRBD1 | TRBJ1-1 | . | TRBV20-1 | CSARDSGTANTEAFF | TGCAGTGCTAGAGATTCCGGGACAGCGAACACTGAAGCTTTCTTT
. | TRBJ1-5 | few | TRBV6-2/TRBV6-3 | CASSEPGAGRGNQPQHF | TGTGCCAGCAGTGAACCAGGGGCAGGTAGGGGCAATCAGCCCCAGCATTTT
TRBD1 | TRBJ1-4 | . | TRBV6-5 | CASKVGQGNEKLFF | TGTGCCAGCAAAGTAGGACAGGGGAATGAAAAACTGTTTTTT
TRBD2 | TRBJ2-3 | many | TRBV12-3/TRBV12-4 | CASSRRTSGDSDTQYF | TGTGCCAGCAGCCGACGGACTAGCGGGGACTCAGATACGCAGTATTTT
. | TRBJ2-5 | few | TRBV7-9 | CASSLPVAVQETQYF | TGTGCCAGCAGCTTACCGGTAGCGGTTCAAGAGACCCAGTACTTC
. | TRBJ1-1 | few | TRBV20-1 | CSAGGQNTEAFF | TGCAGTGCAGGGGGACAGAACACTGAAGCTTTCTTT
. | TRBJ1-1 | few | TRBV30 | CAWSKTLNTEAFF | TGTGCCTGGAGCAAGACACTGAACACTGAAGCTTTCTTT
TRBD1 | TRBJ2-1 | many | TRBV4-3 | CASSPDRGLVNEQFF | TGCGCCAGCAGCCCGGACAGGGGGCTGGTCAATGAGCAGTTCTTC